This TCR beta chain appears in the sequencing data of a study of cytomegalovirus exposure and HLA in healthy donors. Study results and limitations: In a later analysis, the majority of CMV-associated beta chains seemingly showed HLA restriction.

CDR1 is SGHTA, CDR2 FQGNSA, per germline. CDR3 length: 13 residues. The V gene lost 3 bases and the J gene lost 4 bases, with 8 bases spanning the gap. On this clone itself: Its specificity is unknown.

The PCR used 60 Vbeta and 13 Jbeta primers. Profiling relied on immunoSEQ multiplex PCR, and the TCRdb table lists in-frame clones only, not all of them. The sample includes 130,000 to 150,000 clones, roughly four fifths of them seen just once. Sequenced sample: PBMCs. This TCR was sampled from a woman in her sixties or seventies in good health and CMV-seropositive. The chain recombines TRBV7-2 with TRBJ2-3; TRBD1 might be the D (5 bases). The CDR3 DNA follows: TGTGCCAGCAGCTTCAGGGTGGCAGATACGCAGTATTTT. This translates into CASSFRVADTQYF.